This section outlines one TCR beta chain sequence together with its context. These data come from a study of blood T cell repertoires in COVID-19. Whole-study context: Acute and convalescent COVID-19 specimens originated in the United States, Italy and Spain.

Method: immunoSEQ multiplex PCR; TCRdb's copy keeps in-frame clones and lacks some. The table has some 80,000 clones, roughly four fifths seen once. The CDR3 length is 13 residues. V gave up 7 bases and J gave up 9 bases, with 16 bases separating them. Input material: peripheral blood. This sequence joins TRBV12-3 or TRBV12-4 and TRBJ2-1; D ambiguous. The sequence was collected from an older woman with acute or convalescent COVID-19. The CDR3 region is CASTMGVRGEQFF. The CDR3 DNA follows: TGTGCCAGCACCATGGGTGTTAGAGGTGAGCAGTTCTTC.